This passage covers 3 T cell receptor beta chains from one sample sequenced in a study of T cells after yellow fever vaccination. One entry per CDR3 protein, called by TCRdb with MiXCR from the 5' RACE reads. This table has 550,000 to 750,000 distinct CDR3 sequences, approximately 13% appearing once. The sample in question was PBMCs, obtained on the day of the yellow fever booster vaccination. All receptors derive from a man under 40 who received the YFV17D yellow fever vaccine.

This clonotype has just a few counts. The CDR3 region is CASRLSNQPQHF. The CDR3 DNA is TGTGCCAGCCGACTTAGCAATCAGCCCCAGCATTTT. This chain links TRBV12-3 or TRBV12-4 with TRBJ1-5; no clear D. The CDR3 has 12 residues. Trimming stripped 8 bases from V and 0 bases from J, with 5 bases between.

This clonotype was recorded a few times. The chain employs TRBV20-1 and TRBJ2-4; no reliable D call. Germline lookup yields CDR1 DFQATT and CDR2 SNEGSKA (reference sequence). The CDR3 contains 14 residues. Trimming left V 8 bases short and J 0 bases short, with 14 bases between. DNA for the CDR3: TGCAGTACACCCGTGGCACTAGCCAAAAACATTCAGTACTTC. This codes for CSTPVALAKNIQYF.

V and J are TRBV5-6 and TRBJ2-5; TRBD1 matches 9 bases. Germline loops: CDR1 SGHDT, CDR2 YYEEEE. This CDR3 region has 16 residues. The V segment lost 4 bases and the J segment 5 bases; nucleotides outside the gene matches: 12. Written as DNA, the CDR3 is TGTGCCAGCAGCCAAGATCTTTACAGGGGGCGGGAGACCCAGTACTTC. This encodes CASSQDLYRGRETQYF.